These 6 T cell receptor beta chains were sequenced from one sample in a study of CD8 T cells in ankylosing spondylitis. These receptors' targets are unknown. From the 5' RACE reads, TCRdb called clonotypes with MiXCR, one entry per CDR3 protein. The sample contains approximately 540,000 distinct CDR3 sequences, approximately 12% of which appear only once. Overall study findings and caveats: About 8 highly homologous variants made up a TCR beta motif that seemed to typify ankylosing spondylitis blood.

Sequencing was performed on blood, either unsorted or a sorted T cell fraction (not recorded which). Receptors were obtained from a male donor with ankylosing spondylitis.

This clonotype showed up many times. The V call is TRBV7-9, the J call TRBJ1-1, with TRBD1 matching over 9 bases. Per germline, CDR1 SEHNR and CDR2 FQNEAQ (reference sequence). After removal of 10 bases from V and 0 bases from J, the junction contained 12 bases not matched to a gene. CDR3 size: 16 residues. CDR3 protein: CAILETGGSMNTEAFF. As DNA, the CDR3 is TGTGCCATATTGGAGACAGGGGGATCAATGAACACTGAAGCTTTCTTT.

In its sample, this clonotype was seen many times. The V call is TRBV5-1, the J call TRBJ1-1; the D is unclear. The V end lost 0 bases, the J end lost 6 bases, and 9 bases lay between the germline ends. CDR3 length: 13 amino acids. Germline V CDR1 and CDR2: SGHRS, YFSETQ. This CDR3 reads CASSLGASPEAFF. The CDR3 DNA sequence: TGCGCCAGCAGCTTGGGGGCCAGCCCTGAAGCTTTCTTT.

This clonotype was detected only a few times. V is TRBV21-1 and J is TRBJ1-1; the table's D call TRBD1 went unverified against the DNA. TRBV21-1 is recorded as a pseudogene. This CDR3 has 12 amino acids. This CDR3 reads CASSFQRGEAFF. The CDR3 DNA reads TGTGCCAGCAGCTTCCAAAGGGGCGAAGCTTTCTTT.

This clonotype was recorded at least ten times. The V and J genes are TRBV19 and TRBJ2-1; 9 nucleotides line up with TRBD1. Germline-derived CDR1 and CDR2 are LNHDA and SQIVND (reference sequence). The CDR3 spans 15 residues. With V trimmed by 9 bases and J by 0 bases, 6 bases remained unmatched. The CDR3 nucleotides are TGTGCCAGCGAGAACAGGGGGCACTCCTACAATGAGCAGTTCTTC. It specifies CASENRGHSYNEQFF. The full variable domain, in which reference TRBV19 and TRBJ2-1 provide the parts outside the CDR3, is DGGITQSPKYLFRKEGQNVTLSCEQNLNHDAMYWYRQDPGQGLRLIYYSQIVNDFQKGDIAEGYSVSREKKESFPLTVTSAQKNPTAFYLCASENRGHSYNEQFFGPGTRLTVL.

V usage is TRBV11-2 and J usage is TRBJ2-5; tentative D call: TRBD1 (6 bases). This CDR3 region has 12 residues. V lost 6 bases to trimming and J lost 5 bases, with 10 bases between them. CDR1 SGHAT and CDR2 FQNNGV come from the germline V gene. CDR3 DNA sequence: TGTGCCAGCAGGGGGGCTGGGGAGACCCAGTACTTC. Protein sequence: CASRGAGETQYF. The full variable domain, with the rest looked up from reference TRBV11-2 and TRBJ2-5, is EAGVAQSPRYKIIEKRQSVAFWCNPISGHATLYWYQQILGQGPKLLIQFQNNGVVDDSQLPKDRFSAERLKGVDSTLKIQPAKLEDSAVYLCASRGAGETQYFGPGTRLLVL.

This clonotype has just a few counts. As DNA, the CDR3 is TGTGCCAGCAGTTACACTAGCGGGAGATCTGGGGCCAACGTCCTGACTTTC. Translating it yields CASSYTSGRSGANVLTF. This chain links TRBV6-2 or TRBV6-3 with TRBJ2-6; 11 bases line up with TRBD2. Unmatched junction bases numbered 1, after V lost 2 bases and J lost 1 base. CDR1 MNHEY and CDR2 SVGEGT come from the germline V gene. The CDR3 has 17 amino acids.